Listed below are T cell receptor beta chains from one sample, sequenced in a study of beta chain features in type 1 diabetes. This table comes from immunoSEQ multiplex PCR, and its TCRdb copy is limited to in-frame clones, with some not included. Of over 600,000 clones listed, about an eighth are singletons. Sequenced sample: naive CD4+ T cells from blood. These TCRs come from a man aged 30-40 years with type 1 diabetes. The CDR3 runs from the conserved cysteine through the conserved F or W. The D gene is left open where the match is weak. The size field is filled for only some rows; it gives once, few, many or a size class.

>15|TRBV9|-|TRBD1|TRBJ2-3
CASSVAKDRGDTQYF
TGTGCCAGCAGCGTAGCTAAGGACAGGGGAGATACGCAGTATTTT
>13|TRBV7-9|few|-|TRBJ2-1
CASSLVGDDEQFF
TGTGCCAGCAGCTTAGTGGGGGACGATGAGCAGTTCTTC
>16|TRBV11-2|few|TRBD2|TRBJ2-7
CASRKTGTSGAYEQYF
TGTGCCAGCAGAAAAACCGGGACTAGCGGGGCCTACGAGCAGTACTTC
>12|TRBV2|-|-|TRBJ1-6
CASSRDYSPLHF
TGTGCCAGCAGTCGGGACTACTCACCCCTCCACTTT
>11|TRBV20-1|-|-|TRBJ1-3
CSARDQGTIYF
TGCAGTGCTAGAGATCAGGGGACCATATATTTT
>15|TRBV7-2|-|-|TRBJ2-5
CASSLRFSGQETQYF
TGTGCCAGCAGCTTACGGTTTAGCGGCCAAGAGACCCAGTACTTC
>15|TRBV7-2|-|-|TRBJ2-5
CASSLAGHNQETQYF
TGTGCCAGCAGCTTAGCAGGACACAACCAAGAGACCCAGTACTTC
>15|TRBV29-1|-|-|TRBJ2-2
CSVGDNFANTGELFF
TGCAGCGTTGGGGACAATTTCGCGAACACCGGGGAGCTGTTTTTT
>15|TRBV7-9|-|TRBD1|TRBJ2-3
CASSFGQVGTDTQYF
TGTGCCAGCAGCTTCGGACAGGTGGGCACAGATACGCAGTATTTT
>14|TRBV9|few|TRBD2|TRBJ2-5
CASSAGLAEETQYF
TGTGCCAGCAGCGCCGGACTAGCGGAAGAGACCCAGTACTTC
>14|TRBV29-1|few|-|TRBJ2-7
CSVAGDSFSYEQYF
TGCAGCGTTGCGGGGGACAGTTTCTCCTACGAGCAGTACTTC
>15|TRBV28|few|TRBD2|TRBJ2-3
CASSLAGGPPDTQYF
TGTGCCAGCAGCCTAGCGGGGGGGCCCCCAGATACGCAGTATTTT
>16|TRBV15|-|TRBD1|TRBJ2-5
CATSRKGDRAQETQYF
TGTGCCACCAGCCGAAAGGGGGACAGGGCGCAGGAGACCCAGTACTTC
>13|TRBV29-1|-|-|TRBJ2-7
CSVGGRARSEQYF
TGCAGCGTTGGGGGAAGGGCCCGGAGCGAGCAGTACTTC
>16|TRBV18|-|-|TRBJ2-3
CASSPRVLTSTDTQYF
TGTGCCAGCTCACCACGGGTATTGACCAGCACAGATACGCAGTATTTT
>14|TRBV4-3|-|TRBD1|TRBJ1-3
CASSPWTGGNTIYF
TGCGCCAGCAGCCCTTGGACAGGTGGAAACACCATATATTTT
>13|TRBV12-5|few|-|TRBJ1-1
CASGLGKGTEAFF
TGTGCTAGTGGCCTGGGTAAGGGGACTGAAGCTTTCTTT
>14|TRBV2|few|-|TRBJ2-5
CASRPMGLGKTQYF
TGTGCCAGCAGACCGATGGGACTTGGGAAGACCCAGTACTTC
>16|TRBV27|once|-|TRBJ2-7
CARMNGGGAVDYEQYF
TGTGCCAGGATGAATGGAGGGGGCGCGGTTGACTACGAGCAGTACTTC
>15|TRBV18|few|-|TRBJ1-5
CASSPQGLSNQPQHF
TGTGCCAGCTCACCACAGGGTTTGAGCAATCAGCCCCAGCATTTT
>13|TRBV6-6|-|TRBD1|TRBJ1-2
CASSTSTGRGYTF
TGTGCCAGCAGCACTTCGACAGGGCGAGGCTACACCTTC
>14|TRBV4-1|few|-|TRBJ1-2
CASSQEGQNYGYTF
TGCGCCAGCAGCCAAGAAGGACAAAACTATGGCTACACCTTC
>15|TRBV19|-|-|TRBJ1-1
CASSFPSGSGAEAFF
TGTGCCAGTAGTTTTCCGTCGGGGAGCGGGGCTGAAGCTTTCTTT
>13|TRBV30|-|-|TRBJ2-3
CAWSGLAGDTQYF
TGTGCCTGGAGTGGACTCGCCGGGGATACGCAGTATTTT
>15|TRBV9|few|-|TRBJ2-5
CASSVDGDTEETQYF
TGTGCCAGCAGCGTAGACGGGGACACCGAAGAGACCCAGTACTTC
>15|TRBV7-2|-|-|TRBJ2-5
CASSLNPRSQETQYF
TGTGCCAGCAGCTTAAACCCCCGGTCCCAAGAGACCCAGTACTTC
>15|TRBV10-3|few|-|TRBJ2-5
CAISDPREYQETQYF
TGTGCCATCAGCGACCCCCGGGAGTACCAAGAGACCCAGTACTTC
>15|TRBV11-2|-|TRBD1|TRBJ2-5
CASTITTGRQETQYF
TGTGCCAGCACTATAACGACAGGGCGGCAAGAGACCCAGTACTTC
>15|TRBV6-5|-|-|TRBJ2-3
CASSHGPRYTDTQYF
TGTGCCAGCAGCCACGGGCCCCGGTACACAGATACGCAGTATTTT
>14|TRBV9|-|TRBD1|TRBJ2-4
CASSLTGDKNIQYF
TGTGCCAGCAGCTTGACAGGGGACAAAAACATTCAGTACTTC